Listed here are 10 T cell receptor beta chains from one sample, sequenced in a study of T cells in localized non-small cell lung cancer. Sequencing used immunoSEQ multiplex PCR; TCRdb keeps in-frame clones, though not all of them. The table records about 39,000 clones, roughly three quarters of them present only once. The sequencing here drew on PBMCs, taken before any cancer treatment. Source of these receptors: a woman between 35 and 75 years old with stage II squamous cell lung carcinoma.

Only one count was recorded for this clone. The rearrangement links TRBV6-5 to TRBJ2-1; weak D call: TRBD2 (5 bases). In germline, CDR1 is MNHEY, CDR2 SVGAGI. This CDR3 is 11 amino acids long. Trimming pared 6 bases from V and 12 bases from J, leaving 12 bases between. The CDR3: CASRTVEGQFF. The CDR3 DNA follows: TGTGCCAGCAGAACTGTCGAGGGGCAGTTCTTC.

V and J are TRBV6-6 and TRBJ2-2; TRBD1 agrees at 7 bases. The trim removed 8 bases at V and 7 bases at J, leaving 10 bases unmatched. The V gene's germline CDR1 is MNHNY and CDR2 SVGAGI (reference sequence). This CDR3 has 14 amino acids. The CDR3 sequence is CASRQGEFVGELFF. CDR3 nucleotides: TGTGCCAGCCGGCAGGGGGAGTTTGTCGGGGAGCTGTTTTTT.

The chain is built from TRBV7-2 and TRBJ2-2; D not certain. The CDR3 spans 12 residues. Trimming stripped 3 bases from V and 5 bases from J, with 4 bases between. The germline V gene has CDR1 SGHTA and CDR2 FQGNSA. DNA of the CDR3: TGTGCCAGCAGCTTCGGGACCGGGGAGCTGTTTTTT. Protein: CASSFGTGELFF.

The V gene is TRBV15, the J gene TRBJ2-5; 14 positions agree with TRBD2. V lost 1 base and J lost 2; bases outside the gene matches: 0. The CDR3 is 16 amino acids. Germline V CDR1 and CDR2: LNHNV, YYDKDF (reference sequence). CDR3 sequence reads: CATSRGTSGGQETQYF. The CDR3, as DNA: TGTGCCACCAGCAGAGGGACTAGCGGGGGGCAAGAGACCCAGTACTTC.

The V and J genes are TRBV2 and TRBJ2-3; D may be TRBD2 (5 bases). The CDR3 loop spans 18 amino acids. Germline CDR1 reads SNHLY; CDR2 reads FYNNEI. V was cut by 7 bases and J by 0 bases, with 23 bases left in between. The CDR3 DNA reads as TGTGCCAGCAAACTGGAGGCAGTACCGCGGGTCAGCACAGATACGCAGTATTTT. Translated: CASKLEAVPRVSTDTQYF.

The chain combines TRBV11-2 with TRBJ2-7; maybe TRBD2 (6 bases). Deletions cut 3 bases from V and 2 bases from J, with 11 bases between. CDR3 length: 14 residues. Germline CDR1 is SGHAT and CDR2 is FQNNGV. CDR3 residues: CASSLNRGTYEQYV. The CDR3 DNA reads TGTGCCAGCAGCTTGAACCGGGGGACCTACGAGCAGTACGTC.

The V call is TRBV19, the J call TRBJ1-2; 7 nucleotides align to TRBD1. The CDR3 consists of 13 residues. Germline CDR1 reads LNHDA; CDR2 reads SQIVND (reference sequence). Germline trimming cut 7 bases from V and 3 bases from J; bases unmatched to any gene: 5. The CDR3 loop reads CASKETGYYGYTF. The DNA of the CDR3 is TGTGCCAGTAAAGAGACAGGGTACTATGGCTACACCTTC.

V gene TRBV28 combines with J gene TRBJ2-7, with 11 positions matching TRBD2. This CDR3 spans 13 amino acids. With V trimmed by 8 bases and J by 2 bases, 2 bases remained unmatched. Germline V gives CDR1 MDHEN, CDR2 SYDVKM. For the CDR3, the DNA is TGTGCCAGCGCGACTAGCGGGGCCTACGAGCAGTACTTC. Protein product: CASATSGAYEQYF. The whole variable domain, remainder taken from reference TRBV28 and TRBJ2-7, is DVKVTQSSRYLVKRTGEKVFLECVQDMDHENMFWYRQDPGLGLRLIYFSYDVKMKEKGDIPEGYSVSREKKERFSLILESASTNQTSMYLCASATSGAYEQYFGPGTRLTVT.

This chain uses TRBV29-1 with TRBJ2-7, with 10 positions matching TRBD2. The V gene end was trimmed by 1 base and the J gene end by 3 bases; junction bases not matched to a gene: 3. This CDR3 has 14 amino acids. CDR1 is SQVTM and CDR2 is ANQGSEA in the germline V gene. This CDR3 reads CSVEGLAGDYEQYF. CDR3 bases: TGCAGCGTTGAAGGTCTAGCGGGAGACTACGAGCAGTACTTC.

The chain recombines TRBV5-5 with TRBJ2-7; D remains unclear. Germline values: CDR1 SGHKS, CDR2 YYEKEE (reference sequence). The CDR3 runs 14 residues. The V end lost 6 bases, the J end lost 4 bases, and 17 bases lay between the germline ends. The CDR3 region has the DNA TGTGCCAGCACTTTGGCGGCTGATCGGTACGAGCAGTACTTC. Residues: CASTLAADRYEQYF. The full variable domain, rest sourced from reference TRBV5-5 and TRBJ2-7, is DAGVTQSPTHLIKTRGQQVTLRCSPISGHKSVSWYQQVLGQGPQFIFQYYEKEERGRGNFPDRFSARQFPNYSSELNVNALLLGDSALYLCASTLAADRYEQYFGPGTRLTVT.